This is a list of T cell receptor beta chains from one sample in a study of Tregs in tolerant kidney transplant recipients. These receptors lack a known antigen. Assay: immunoSEQ multiplex PCR; the TCRdb copy retains only in-frame clones and omits some. The sample shows about 44,000 clones, just under 97% of them seen only once. Sequenced sample: Tregs from blood cultured with allogeneic cells. The receptors here all came from a human donor in good health. The CDR3 runs from the conserved cysteine through the conserved F or W. Each record gives: D gene, J gene, clone size, V gene, CDR3 DNA, CDR3 protein. D genes are given only for firm matches. Clone size is given for some rows only: seen once, a few or many times, or a class if the clone is expanded.

d_gene: .; j_gene: TRBJ2-3; abundance: .; v_gene: TRBV27; CDR3nt: TGTGCCAGCAGTTTCGGGCCCACAGATACGCAGTATTTT; CDR3aa: CASSFGPTDTQYF
d_gene: TRBD2; j_gene: TRBJ2-3; abundance: .; v_gene: TRBV4-1; CDR3nt: TGCGCCAGCAACCAACACGGGACTACCCCAGATACGCAGTATTTT; CDR3aa: CASNQHGTTPDTQYF
d_gene: .; j_gene: TRBJ2-7; abundance: .; v_gene: TRBV15; CDR3nt: TGTGCCACCAGCAGAGAATCCCCGGGCTACGAGCAGTACTTC; CDR3aa: CATSRESPGYEQYF
d_gene: .; j_gene: TRBJ2-3; abundance: .; v_gene: TRBV5-1; CDR3nt: TGCGCCAGCAGCTTGGGACAGCTCACAGATACGCAGTATTTT; CDR3aa: CASSLGQLTDTQYF
d_gene: .; j_gene: TRBJ2-7; abundance: .; v_gene: TRBV2; CDR3nt: TGTGCCAGCAGTGTAGTAGCGCAATATTACGAGCAGTACTTC; CDR3aa: CASSVVAQYYEQYF
d_gene: TRBD1; j_gene: TRBJ1-2; abundance: .; v_gene: TRBV2; CDR3nt: TGTGCCAGCAGTGCCGGGACAGGGGGCAAAGACACCTTC; CDR3aa: CASSAGTGGKDTF
d_gene: .; j_gene: TRBJ2-3; abundance: .; v_gene: TRBV7-3; CDR3nt: TGTGCCAGCAGCTTGGGACCTATCACAGATACGCAGTATTTT; CDR3aa: CASSLGPITDTQYF
d_gene: .; j_gene: TRBJ1-4; abundance: .; v_gene: TRBV6-1; CDR3nt: TGTGCCAGCACTCCCTCTCGGGGGAAGACTGAAAAACTGTTTTTT; CDR3aa: CASTPSRGKTEKLFF
d_gene: TRBD2; j_gene: TRBJ2-7; abundance: .; v_gene: TRBV5-1; CDR3nt: TGCGCCAGCAGCTCCGGGACTAGCGGGAACAACGAGCAGTACTTC; CDR3aa: CASSSGTSGNNEQYF
d_gene: TRBD1; j_gene: TRBJ2-7; abundance: .; v_gene: TRBV5-1; CDR3nt: TGCGCCAGCAGCTGGGGACAGGGGAGGGCCGACGAGCAGTACTTC; CDR3aa: CASSWGQGRADEQYF
d_gene: TRBD1; j_gene: TRBJ2-7; abundance: .; v_gene: TRBV5-1; CDR3nt: TGCGCCAGCAGCCCAGGACAGGGGGTTTACTACGAGCAGTACTTC; CDR3aa: CASSPGQGVYYEQYF
d_gene: TRBD2; j_gene: TRBJ2-5; abundance: .; v_gene: TRBV18; CDR3nt: TGTGCCAGCTCACCACTCCTAGCGGGCTTGGAAGAGACCCAGTACTTC; CDR3aa: CASSPLLAGLEETQYF
d_gene: .; j_gene: TRBJ2-5; abundance: .; v_gene: TRBV5-1; CDR3nt: TGCGCCAGCAGCTTAGGGCAGCTTTTGGAGACCCAGTACTTC; CDR3aa: CASSLGQLLETQYF
d_gene: .; j_gene: TRBJ2-7; abundance: .; v_gene: TRBV2; CDR3nt: TGTGCCACACAGGGAGGGTCCTACGAGCAGTACTTC; CDR3aa: CATQGGSYEQYF
d_gene: .; j_gene: TRBJ1-1; abundance: .; v_gene: TRBV6-5; CDR3nt: TGTGCCAGCAGTTACTCGGGGGCCATGAACACTGAAGCTTTCTTT; CDR3aa: CASSYSGAMNTEAFF
d_gene: .; j_gene: TRBJ2-1; abundance: .; v_gene: TRBV30; CDR3nt: TGTGCCTGGAGCAAAGGGTTGGGCTATGAGCAGTTCTTC; CDR3aa: CAWSKGLGYEQFF
d_gene: TRBD2; j_gene: TRBJ2-2; abundance: .; v_gene: TRBV7-8; CDR3nt: TGTGCCAACACCGGGGGGGGTACCGGGGAGCTGTTTTTT; CDR3aa: CANTGGGTGELFF
d_gene: .; j_gene: TRBJ1-2; abundance: .; v_gene: TRBV28; CDR3nt: TGTGCCAGCAGTACTGGAGGGGTTTTCTATGGCTACACCTTC; CDR3aa: CASSTGGVFYGYTF
d_gene: .; j_gene: TRBJ2-3; abundance: .; v_gene: TRBV7-9; CDR3nt: TGTGCCAGCAGCTCCCGTGGGGGAGTCGGAGATACGCAGTATTTT; CDR3aa: CASSSRGGVGDTQYF
d_gene: .; j_gene: TRBJ1-1; abundance: .; v_gene: TRBV6-1; CDR3nt: TGTGCCAGCACATATAGGGAATCTGAAGCTTTCTTT; CDR3aa: CASTYRESEAFF
d_gene: .; j_gene: TRBJ2-7; abundance: .; v_gene: TRBV6-6; CDR3nt: TGTGCCAGCACCGCACAGGGATACCTTAGGCAGCAGTACTTC; CDR3aa: CASTAQGYLRQQYF
d_gene: TRBD1; j_gene: TRBJ1-1; abundance: .; v_gene: TRBV6-5; CDR3nt: TGTGCCAGCAGTTATCGACAGGGTAGATACACTGAAGCTTTCTTT; CDR3aa: CASSYRQGRYTEAFF
d_gene: .; j_gene: TRBJ2-6; abundance: .; v_gene: TRBV6-5; CDR3nt: TGTGCCAGCAGTTCAGTGGGGGCGCCCGGGGCCAACGTCCTGACTTTC; CDR3aa: CASSSVGAPGANVLTF
d_gene: .; j_gene: TRBJ1-2; abundance: .; v_gene: TRBV19; CDR3nt: TGTGCCAGTAGTAGTCCGCAGCGGGACGGATACTATGGCTACACCTTC; CDR3aa: CASSSPQRDGYYGYTF
d_gene: TRBD1; j_gene: TRBJ2-6; abundance: once; v_gene: TRBV27; CDR3nt: TGTGCCAGCAGGTGGACAGGGGGCCGGAACGTCCTGACTTTC; CDR3aa: CASRWTGGRNVLTF
d_gene: TRBD1; j_gene: TRBJ1-4; abundance: .; v_gene: TRBV7-2; CDR3nt: TGTGCCAGCAGCTTACTAGCGGACAGGGATGAAAAACTGTTTTTT; CDR3aa: CASSLLADRDEKLFF
d_gene: TRBD1; j_gene: TRBJ2-1; abundance: once; v_gene: TRBV19; CDR3nt: TGTGCCAGTAATTATAGGTGGGACAGGGGGCCCTACAATGAGCAGTTCTTC; CDR3aa: CASNYRWDRGPYNEQFF
d_gene: .; j_gene: TRBJ2-5; abundance: .; v_gene: TRBV14; CDR3nt: TGTGCCAGCAGCCAAGAACGGGTAACCCAGTACTTC; CDR3aa: CASSQERVTQYF
d_gene: TRBD1; j_gene: TRBJ1-1; abundance: .; v_gene: TRBV16; CDR3nt: TGTGCCAGCAGCCCCAGGGGGCGAAGGACTGAAGCTTTCTTT; CDR3aa: CASSPRGRRTEAFF
d_gene: .; j_gene: TRBJ2-1; abundance: .; v_gene: TRBV5-1; CDR3nt: TGCGCCAGCAGCTTGGACAGGGCCGGAGGGGAGCAGTTCTTC; CDR3aa: CASSLDRAGGEQFF
d_gene: .; j_gene: TRBJ2-3; abundance: .; v_gene: TRBV5-1; CDR3nt: TGCGCCAGCAGCCAAGGACCCGCCAGGGGGGACACAGATACGCAGTATTTT; CDR3aa: CASSQGPARGDTDTQYF
d_gene: .; j_gene: TRBJ2-1; abundance: .; v_gene: TRBV25-1; CDR3nt: TGTGCCAGCAGTGAAATAATGACCCCTAAGAGGGCCGAGCAGTTCTTC; CDR3aa: CASSEIMTPKRAEQFF